Reported below is one T cell receptor beta chain. The antigen is undetermined. Generated by immunoSEQ multiplex PCR, the TCRdb table keeps only in-frame clones and is missing some. The sample lists 65,000 to 90,000 clones; more than 85% were seen once. The data were obtained in a study of OX40 agonist ivuxolimab in advanced cancers. Study-level findings and limits: Specificity for antigen went undetermined in the expanded peripheral T cells. Mean expanded clone counts were higher in CD8+ than CD4+ T cells.

The germline V gene encodes CDR1 MNHNY and CDR2 SVGAGI (reference sequence). The ends lost 2 bases at V and 3 bases at J; junction bases unmatched: 9. The CDR3 is 16 residues long. Any history of autoimmune disease or systemic immunosuppression disqualified patients. The source was CD4+ or CD8+ T cells sorted from blood, collected in a trial of the OX40 agonist ivuxolimab. This TCR came from an adult with an advanced solid tumor such as melanoma, head and neck, liver or kidney cancer. The chain recombines TRBV6-6 with TRBJ2-7; 8 positions match TRBD2. The CDR3 sequence: CASSYLAGGGVYEQYF. The CDR3 DNA reads TGTGCCAGCAGTTACCTTGCGGGGGGCGGGGTCTACGAGCAGTACTTC.